Below are 12 T cell receptor beta chains sequenced from a single sample in a study of human T cells and chemical hapten exposure. Using its own MiXCR run on the RACE reads, TCRdb lists one record per CDR3 protein. The profile shows 95,000 to 150,000 distinct CDR3 sequences, around an eighth of them singletons. Time point denoted: pre-sensitization, week 0. Regarding treatment: therapeutic diphenylcyclopropenone sensitization with weekly scalp DPC. Sequenced material: whole blood, taken in connection with sensitization to the hapten diphenylcyclopropenone (DPC). Receptors originate from a young woman with alopecia areata. Some clones in this sample may be carry-over from other donors' samples.

This clonotype was seen only a few times. V is TRBV13 and J is TRBJ2-5; TRBD1 is a possible D gene (6 bases). The germline gives CDR1 PRHDT, CDR2 FYEKMQ (reference sequence). This CDR3 comprises 15 residues. V gave up 1 base and J gave up 3 bases, with 12 bases separating them. This chain's CDR3 is CASSLVRGRKETQYF. DNA for the CDR3: TGTGCCAGCAGCTTAGTCAGGGGACGGAAAGAGACCCAGTACTTC.

This clonotype was observed a few times. V is TRBV2 and J is TRBJ1-5; tentatively, D is TRBD1 (6 bases). Trimming removed 8 bases at V and 7 bases at J, with 18 bases between. The CDR3 sequence is 14 residues long. Germline V lookup: CDR1 SNHLY, CDR2 FYNNEI. The CDR3 here is CASSLGGAAQPQHF. In nucleotides, the CDR3 is TGTGCCAGCTCACTTGGGGGGGCTGCCCAGCCCCAGCATTTT. The variable domain in full, with the rest retrieved from reference TRBV2 and TRBJ1-5, is EPEVTQTPSHQVTQMGQEVILRCVPISNHLYFYWYRQILGQKVEFLVSFYNNEISEKSEIFDDQFSVERPDGSNFTLKIRSTKLEDSAMYFCASSLGGAAQPQHFGDGTRLSIL.

This clonotype was recorded a few times. The genes are TRBV12-3 or TRBV12-4 and TRBJ2-3; TRBD2 aligns across 8 bases. The V gene end was trimmed by 2 bases and the J gene end by 5 bases; junction bases not matched to a gene: 3. This CDR3 has 14 residues. CDR3 protein: CASSLSGGGDTQYF. As DNA, the CDR3 is TGTGCCAGCAGTTTATCGGGAGGGGGAGATACGCAGTATTTT.

The CDR3, as DNA: TGTGCCAGCAGCGACAGGACAGGGTACTCCTACGAGCAGTACTTC. Its protein is CASSDRTGYSYEQYF. The chain has TRBV7-9 and TRBJ2-7; 8 bases align to TRBD1. CDR1 is SEHNR, CDR2 FQNEAQ, per germline (reference sequence). This CDR3 region has 15 residues. J was trimmed by 0 bases and V by 5 bases; bases with no gene match: 6.

In its sample, this clonotype was seen many times. The chain joins TRBV6-2 or TRBV6-3 to TRBJ1-1; TRBD1 might be the D (5 bases). Trimming left V 5 bases short and J 4 bases short, with 17 bases between. This CDR3 has 15 amino acids. From germline, CDR1 is MNHEY and CDR2 SVGEGT. CDR3 nucleotide sequence: TGTGCCAGCAGTCCATGGGACGGCAAACTCACTGAAGCTTTCTTT. It translates to CASSPWDGKLTEAFF.

This clonotype was detected many times. The chain combines TRBV28 with TRBJ1-2; TRBD1 is a possible D gene (5 bases). Germline CDR1 reads MDHEN; CDR2 reads SYDVKM. V shed 3 bases and J shed 4 bases, with 15 bases lying between them. There are 15 residues in the CDR3. CDR3 region: CASSFGTGMGYGYTF. The CDR3 nucleotides are TGTGCCAGCAGTTTCGGGACGGGAATGGGCTATGGCTACACCTTC.

In the case of this clonotype: Relative to the germline gene, one junction end is altered; a read error may explain this. The chain is built from TRBV6-2 or TRBV6-3 and TRBJ2-2; D possibly uses TRBD1 or TRBD2 (5 bases each). In germline, CDR1 is MNHEY, CDR2 SVGEGT. This CDR3 region has 15 residues. DNA for the CDR3: TGTGCCAGCACTTACGCCGGGACCTACACCGGGGAGCTGTTTTTT. Protein product: CASTYAGTYTGELFF.

This clonotype turned up a few times. The V gene is TRBV6-2 or TRBV6-3, the J gene TRBJ2-2, with D unclear. CDR3 size: 16 residues. The V gene's germline CDR1 is MNHEY and CDR2 SVGEGT. Trimming shortened V by 5 bases and J by 1 base, and 14 bases separated the two germline ends. The CDR3 DNA is TGTGCCAGCAGTCGCCTCATTACGGGGAACACCGGGGAGCTGTTTTTT. Protein product: CASSRLITGNTGELFF.

This clonotype has a count of ten or more. This chain joins TRBV6-5 and TRBJ1-6, with 8 bases identical to TRBD1. The junction had 14 bases not matched to a gene; V was cut back by 6 bases and J by 4 bases. Germline CDR1 MNHEY, CDR2 SVGAGI. This CDR3 contains 18 residues. CDR3 in DNA: TGTGCCAGCAGAGCCCGGGACAGGTCATTCGGATATAATTCACCCCTCCACTTT. Translating gives CASRARDRSFGYNSPLHF.

This clonotype was seen ten or more times. The chain carries TRBV18 and TRBJ1-2; D not resolved. Germline values: CDR1 KGHSH, CDR2 LQKENI. The CDR3 has 15 amino acids. The germline V and J ends were trimmed by 2 bases and 5 bases, with 15 bases remaining between them. The CDR3 loop reads CASSPKGGEGYGYTF. The CDR3 DNA reads TGTGCCAGCTCACCAAAGGGTGGGGAAGGATATGGCTACACCTTC.

The rearrangement joins TRBV7-2 to TRBJ2-3; TRBD2 matches at 11 bases. J lost 4 bases, V lost 5 bases, and 5 bases had no gene match. The CDR3 runs 15 residues. Germline V gene lookup returns CDR1 SGHTA and CDR2 FQGNSA. CDR3 sequence: CASSILAGGPDTQYF. CDR3 nucleotides: TGTGCCAGCAGCATATTAGCGGGGGGGCCAGATACGCAGTATTTT.

In its sample, this clonotype was seen a few times. The chain recombines TRBV2 with TRBJ2-3; 8 nucleotides align to TRBD1. V was pared by 8 bases and J by 6 bases, with 13 bases of the junction left unmatched. The CDR3 extends over 15 amino acids. Germline V gene lookup returns CDR1 SNHLY and CDR2 FYNNEI. The CDR3 nucleotides read TGTGCCAGCGGAGATCAGGGGGCGAAGGGGGATACGCAGTATTTT. Amino acid sequence: CASGDQGAKGDTQYF. Using reference TRBV2 and TRBJ2-3 for the parts outside the CDR3, the full variable domain is EPEVTQTPSHQVTQMGQEVILRCVPISNHLYFYWYRQILGQKVEFLVSFYNNEISEKSEIFDDQFSVERPDGSNFTLKIRSTKLEDSAMYFCASGDQGAKGDTQYFGPGTRLTVL.